This note documents a single T cell receptor (beta chain) sequence. Its binding antigen is unknown. Base qualities are not at hand, and no much larger clone is one base apart. The sample is drawn from a study of blood T cell repertoires in COVID-19 (dated by TCRdb to 2019 to 2021). Study-level background: ImmuneRACE Cohort 3 recovered participants were defined by two consecutive negative NP/OP PCR tests, healthcare professional clearance, or symptom resolution. Samples covering the acute and convalescent phases of COVID-19 were provided by collaborators in the United States, Italy and Spain. The prospective study material was composed of cDNA or gDNA derived from T cells, B-cell-depleted T cells, or PBMCs. Deeply sampled blood TCRbeta repertoires from subjects exposed to, actively infected with, or recovered from COVID-19 were included in the dataset. The repertoires were released in a freely available public database intended as a resource for research on the immune response to SARS-CoV-2. Samples came from the ongoing ImmuneRACE study (first 160 participants) plus 1,254 subjects from 6 global collaborators. A de-identified subject ID, COVID-19 status, age in years and sex were almost always included in the sample metadata. Where available, HLA class I and class II types were taken from metadata supplied by the sample provider and were not determined by assay-based typing. Study-wide findings and limitations: The amount of clinical and demographic metadata varied by source and participant and was provided uncurated.

The immunoSEQ Assay, a bias-controlled multiplex PCR, was used to amplify TCRbeta CDR3 regions from genomic DNA. Turning to the authors' computational methods: The number of nucleated cells in each sample was estimated from the amplification of reference gene primers within the assay. To quantify the absolute abundance of each unique TCRbeta CDR3 rearrangement, sequence reads were collapsed and filtered. For each sample, productive Simpson clonality was calculated as the square root of Simpson's diversity index across productive rearrangements. The table comes from immuneACCESS by way of TCRdb, which keeps in-frame sequences with V and J called. Part of the clones is missing from these tables; in studies checked, under half for an unresolved V gene and the rest for unknown reasons. V and J calls and clone size are given by that table; D and trimming were obtained from the DNA. This sample has under 200,000 clones in its table, and around 86% of those were observed once. The top ten constitute just under 25% of the sample.

Participants in the prospective study were aged roughly 18 to 100 years, lived in about two dozen United States geographic areas, and enrolled through a virtual design. To assign participants to cohorts, the prospective study relied on clinical history that participants themselves reported in a screening survey and a study questionnaire. Each participant in the prospective study had whole blood, serum and a nasopharyngeal or oropharyngeal swab collected by mobile phlebotomists. Prospective study participants could optionally give additional blood draws and questionnaires over a roughly 2-month period. Before DNA extraction, prospective study blood samples were shipped either frozen or at room temperature. As encoded in the germline V gene (reference sequence), CDR1 is PRHDT while CDR2 is FYEKMQ. The CDR3 measures 17 amino acids from cysteine to phenylalanine. Here the CDR3 DNA is all that survives: 51 bases in frame from base 1. A distance of 21 bases separates the germline ends of V and J, which lose 5 bases and 2 bases respectively.

The sequence joins TRBV13 to TRBJ1-2; possibly the D gene is TRBD1, per 6 matching bases. The sequence came from a woman aged 40 to 49 in a cohort exposed to, infected with or recovered from COVID-19 (not recorded which). Specimen: PBMCs or T cells enriched from blood (not recorded which). The nucleotide sequence is given as TGTGCCAGCAGCAATAGGGCCCCTACAGGGATCAACTATGGCTACACCTTC. Translated, this gives CASSNRAPTGINYGYTF.